This T cell receptor (beta chain) was retrieved from a study of preoperative IRX-2 immunotherapy in early breast cancer. Clones were sequenced by immunoSEQ multiplex PCR, and TCRdb holds only the in-frame ones, with some missing. The sample shows roughly 35,000 clones, 90% to 95% of them seen only once. Treatment of the sample: preoperative locoregional IRX-2 cytokine immunotherapy. Samples came from a phase Ib trial of preoperative locoregional IRX-2 cytokine immunotherapy. V was shortened by 1 base and J by 7 bases, with 8 bases between the two germline ends. The CDR3 covers 13 residues. The germline CDR1 and CDR2 sequences are SGHTA and FQGNSA.

This TCR was recovered from a human donor with breast cancer. This specimen was taken from a patient treated with IRX-2 immunotherapy. The chain links TRBV7-2 to TRBJ1-5; D remains unclear. The CDR3 nucleotides are TGTGCCAGCAGCTTAGAATTGGGACAGCCCCAGCATTTT. Residues: CASSLELGQPQHF.